This T cell receptor beta chain came from a study of neurological immune-mediated disorders. CDR1 and CDR2 from the germline V gene are SGHAT and FQDESV (reference sequence). The V and J ends lost 5 bases and 5 bases respectively, with 12 bases between them. The CDR3 sequence is 14 residues long. Synthesis of cDNA was accomplished via 5'RACE employing 10-nucleotide random UMIs. One entry per CDR3 protein, called by TCRdb with MiXCR from the 5' RACE reads. The table lists under 80,000 distinct CDR3 sequences, around 5.2% of them singletons. This clonotype was picked up many times. The J gene is TRBJ2-2, the V gene TRBV11-1, with D possibly matching TRBD2 (5 bases). The sequencing input was PBMCs. This clonotype originated in a woman aged 50 to 60 with multiple sclerosis. The CDR3 here is CASSRPEGTGELFF. The CDR3 region has the DNA TGTGCCAGCAGCCGCCCTGAGGGAACCGGGGAGCTGTTTTTT.